Below are 18 T cell receptor beta chains sequenced from a single sample in a study of cytomegalovirus exposure and HLA in healthy donors. The PCR made use of 60 Vbeta and 13 Jbeta primers. The method was immunoSEQ multiplex PCR; TCRdb's version includes in-frame clones alone and lacks a portion of them. In the table there are over 150,000 clones, around 85% of which are singletons. The sample taken for sequencing was PBMCs. The receptors come from a man in his forties in good health and CMV-seronegative.

CDR3 bases: TGTGCCAGCAGTACAGTCGGGACAACCAATGGCTACACCTTC. This sequence encodes CASSTVGTTNGYTF. The chain joins TRBV2 to TRBJ1-2; possible D gene TRBD1, 6 bases. Trimming cost V 5 bases and J 6 bases, with 16 bases left between them. This CDR3 is 14 amino acids long. The V gene's germline CDR1 is SNHLY and CDR2 FYNNEI.

The chain joins TRBV6-4 to TRBJ2-2; 10 nucleotides agree with TRBD1. In germline, CDR1 is MRHNA, CDR2 SNTAGT. The V segment lost 2 bases and the J segment 0 bases; nucleotides outside the gene matches: 3. The CDR3 covers 17 residues. The CDR3 loop is CASSDRTGGPNTGELFF. CDR3 DNA: TGTGCCAGCAGTGACAGGACAGGGGGTCCGAACACCGGGGAGCTGTTTTTT.

The gene calls are TRBV9 and TRBJ2-3; TRBD2 matches at 9 bases. V lost 0 bases to trimming and J lost 2 bases; unmatched junction nucleotides: 1. Germline CDR1 reads SGDLS; CDR2 reads YYNGEE. This CDR3 has 15 residues. DNA of the CDR3: TGTGCCAGCAGCGTAGTAGCGGGGGACACAGATACGCAGTATTTT. Its translation: CASSVVAGDTDTQYF.

The chain uses TRBV6-4 and TRBJ2-1; TRBD2 aligns across 7 bases. V lost 6 bases, J lost 10 bases, and 12 bases stayed unmatched. Looked up from germline, CDR1 is MRHNA and CDR2 is SNTAGT. There are 14 residues in the CDR3. The CDR3 loop is CASSPIAGLWEQFF. The CDR3 nucleotides read TGTGCCAGCAGCCCTATAGCGGGCCTCTGGGAGCAGTTCTTC.

In this sample, this clone turned up once. This chain links TRBV7-2 with TRBJ2-2, with TRBD1 matching 8 bases. The CDR3 covers 16 residues. Trimming removed 4 bases from V and 1 base from J; junction bases left unmatched: 5. Germline-derived CDR1 and CDR2 are SGHTA and FQGNSA. CDR3 amino acids: CASSSRQGKNTGELFF. In DNA, the CDR3 is TGTGCCAGCAGCTCCCGACAGGGGAAGAACACCGGGGAGCTGTTTTTT.

The chain recombines TRBV7-9 with TRBJ2-1; 7 bases match TRBD1. V gave up 8 bases and J gave up 8 bases; unmatched junction bases: 12. The CDR3 spans 14 residues. CDR1 and CDR2 (germline): SEHNR, FQNEAQ (reference sequence). As DNA, the CDR3 is TGTGCCAGCGGAGGTAAGGGGGCGCAGGATGAGCAGTTCTTC. The encoded protein is CASGGKGAQDEQFF.

The rearrangement uses TRBV19 and TRBJ2-1, with D perhaps TRBD1 (5 bases). This CDR3 contains 15 residues. Germline loops: CDR1 LNHDA, CDR2 SQIVND (reference sequence). V was shortened by 10 bases and J by 4 bases, with 20 bases between the two germline ends. The CDR3 loop reads CATQDVPGIYNEQFF. Written as DNA, the CDR3 is TGTGCCACTCAAGATGTCCCAGGGATTTACAATGAGCAGTTCTTC.

This clone was recorded a few times. The CDR3 spells CASSPGGGWTQYF. The CDR3 region has the DNA TGTGCCAGCAGTCCAGGGGGAGGATGGACCCAGTACTTC. This chain connects TRBV28 to TRBJ2-5; a weak D match, TRBD1 (7 bases). V dropped 5 bases and J dropped 7 bases, with 14 bases sitting between them. The CDR3 contains 13 residues. The germline gives CDR1 MDHEN, CDR2 SYDVKM.

The chain uses TRBV28 and TRBJ2-7; 9 bases are a match to TRBD1. The ends lost 6 bases at V and 5 bases at J; junction bases unmatched: 11. The CDR3 has 15 amino acids. Germline V gives CDR1 MDHEN, CDR2 SYDVKM. CDR3 in DNA: TGTGCCAGCAGCCCCGGGACAGGGAATATGCACGAGCAGTACTTC. This gives the protein CASSPGTGNMHEQYF.

V usage is TRBV7-9 and J usage is TRBJ1-4; 10 bases are shared with TRBD1. This CDR3 has 15 residues. Per germline, CDR1 SEHNR and CDR2 FQNEAQ (reference sequence). J lost 6 bases, V lost 3 bases, and 4 bases had no gene match. CDR3: CASSFSGTGDEKLFF. The DNA for the CDR3 is TGTGCCAGCAGCTTCTCCGGGACAGGGGATGAAAAACTGTTTTTT.

V usage is TRBV2 and J usage is TRBJ1-3; TRBD1 might be the D (5 bases). There are 12 residues in the CDR3. Trimming cost V 4 bases and J 4 bases, with 5 bases left between them. From germline, CDR1 is SNHLY and CDR2 FYNNEI. In nucleotides, the CDR3 is TGTGCCAGCAGTGGACAGGGAAACACCATATATTTT. This encodes CASSGQGNTIYF.

The chain uses TRBV11-2 and TRBJ1-1; D may be TRBD1 (6 bases). V was trimmed by 3 bases and J by 5 bases, leaving 10 bases between them. Germline loops: CDR1 SGHAT, CDR2 FQNNGV. CDR3 length: 13 amino acids. This CDR3 is CASSLARGTEAFF. The CDR3 DNA reads TGTGCCAGCAGCTTGGCCAGGGGAACTGAAGCTTTCTTT. Full variable domain (rest looked up from reference TRBV11-2 and TRBJ1-1): EAGVAQSPRYKIIEKRQSVAFWCNPISGHATLYWYQQILGQGPKLLIQFQNNGVVDDSQLPKDRFSAERLKGVDSTLKIQPAKLEDSAVYLCASSLARGTEAFFGQGTRLTVV.

This clone was picked up a small number of times. The CDR3 region is CASSSPRTGDEKLFF. The CDR3 coding sequence is TGTGCCAGCAGCTCCCCAAGGACAGGGGACGAAAAACTGTTTTTT. J is TRBJ1-4 and V is TRBV7-9; TRBD1 matches at 9 bases. Looked up from germline, CDR1 is SEHNR and CDR2 is FQNEAQ (reference sequence). This CDR3 has 15 amino acids. With V trimmed by 4 bases and J by 8 bases, 8 bases remained unmatched.

J is TRBJ1-1 and V is TRBV7-2; D is ambiguous. V was clipped by 1 base and J by 1 base, with 13 bases between them. In germline, CDR1 is SGHTA, CDR2 FQGNSA. The CDR3 extends over 16 amino acids. The CDR3 DNA reads TGTGCCAGCAGCTTAGTTCCGGGTGAGGGGAACACTGAAGCTTTCTTT. It yields the protein CASSLVPGEGNTEAFF.

The V and J genes are TRBV4-1 and TRBJ1-6; TRBD1 might be the D (5 bases). The V end lost 8 bases, the J end lost 5 bases, and 13 bases lay between the germline ends. Germline-derived CDR1 and CDR2 are MGHRA and YSYEKL. This CDR3 is built from 14 residues. Written as DNA, the CDR3 is TGCGCCAGCGCGAAAGGGGATCATAATTCACCCCTCCACTTT. As protein: CASAKGDHNSPLHF.

This clone showed up just a few times. The chain joins TRBV29-1 to TRBJ1-2; 7 nucleotides match TRBD1. Unmatched junction bases numbered 7, after V lost 6 bases and J lost 3 bases. The CDR3 has 13 amino acids. From germline, CDR1 is SQVTM and CDR2 ANQGSEA. The CDR3 nucleotides read TGCAGCGTAGTTACAGGGGCCTACTATGGCTACACCTTC. Its translation: CSVVTGAYYGYTF.

The gene calls are TRBV6-6 and TRBJ1-1; D is undetermined. Germline lookup yields CDR1 MNHNY and CDR2 SVGAGI (reference sequence). The CDR3 sequence is 13 residues long. The V gene lost 2 bases and the J gene lost 1 base, with 5 bases spanning the gap. The chain's CDR3 is CASSYPKNTEAFF. The DNA for the CDR3 is TGTGCCAGCAGTTACCCCAAGAACACTGAAGCTTTCTTT.

The CDR3 loop reads CASSHASGSQETQYF. The DNA for the CDR3 is TGTGCCAGCTCACACGCTAGCGGGAGCCAAGAGACCCAGTACTTC. The chain uses TRBV18 and TRBJ2-5, with 10 nucleotides matching TRBD2. The trim removed 4 bases at V and 1 base at J, leaving 3 bases unmatched. This CDR3 is built from 15 residues. Germline-derived CDR1 and CDR2 are KGHSH and LQKENI.